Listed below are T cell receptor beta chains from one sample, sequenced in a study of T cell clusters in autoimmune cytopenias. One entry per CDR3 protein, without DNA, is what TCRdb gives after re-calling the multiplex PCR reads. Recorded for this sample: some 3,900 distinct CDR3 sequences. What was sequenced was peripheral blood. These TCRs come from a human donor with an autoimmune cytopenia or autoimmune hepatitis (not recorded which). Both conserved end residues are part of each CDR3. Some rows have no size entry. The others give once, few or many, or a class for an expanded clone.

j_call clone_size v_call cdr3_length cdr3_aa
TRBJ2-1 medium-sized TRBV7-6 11 CASSSGNEQFF
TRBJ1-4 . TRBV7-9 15 CASSSGTGTNEKLFF
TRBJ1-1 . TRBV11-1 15 CASSLPGGGSTEAFF
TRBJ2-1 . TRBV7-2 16 CASSLYGRGSYNEQFF
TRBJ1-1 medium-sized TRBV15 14 CATSRGTGNTEAFF
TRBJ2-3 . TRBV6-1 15 CASSESGLATDTQYF
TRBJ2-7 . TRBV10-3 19 CAISESVFQRRTSGYEQYF
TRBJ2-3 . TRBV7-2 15 CASSLVSGVTDTQYF
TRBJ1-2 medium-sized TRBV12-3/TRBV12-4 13 CASSKPGNYGYTF
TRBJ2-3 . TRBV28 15 CASSFSRTNTDTQYF
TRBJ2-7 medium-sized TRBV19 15 CASSIVGTVPLEQYF
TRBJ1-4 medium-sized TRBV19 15 CASSLRGGDHEKLFF
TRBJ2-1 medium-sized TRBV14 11 CASSPAGEQFF
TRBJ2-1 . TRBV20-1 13 CSARDAGADEQFF
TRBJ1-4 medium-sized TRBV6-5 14 CASSATQGDEKLFF
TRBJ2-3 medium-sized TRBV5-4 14 CASSLSVQPDTQYF
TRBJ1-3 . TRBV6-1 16 CASSESIGPSGNTIYF
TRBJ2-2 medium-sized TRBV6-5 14 CASARTGDTGELFF